This TCR beta chain was found in a study of blood T cell repertoires in COVID-19. Study as a whole: COVID-19 samples collected from the United States, Italy and Spain covered acute and convalescent phases.

CDR3 length: 18 residues. In the study's own analysis: Amplifying reference gene primers gave estimates of nucleated cell counts. Method: immunoSEQ multiplex PCR; TCRdb's copy keeps in-frame clones and lacks some. The V and J calls and the clone size are those of that table, but D and trimming were determined from the DNA. The sample has some 120,000 clones, around nine tenths seen once. The clonotype comes from a man in his forties or fifties with acute or convalescent COVID-19. The sample comprised peripheral blood. The chain couples TRBV21-1 to TRBJ2-3; the DNA was not compared with TRBD2, the D call given in the table. TRBV21-1 is annotated as a pseudogene. CDR3 nucleotides: TGTGCCAGCAGCAAGTCCCCCTTGGGTAGGACTAGCACAGATACGCAGTATTTT. This encodes CASSKSPLGRTSTDTQYF.